This T cell receptor (beta chain) came from a study of T cells in Graves' hyperthyroidism and ophthalmopathy. The overall study: Peripheral blood was obtained at initial diagnosis, preceding any treatment.

This clonotype was observed a few times. The CDR3 covers 12 residues. Trimming pared 0 bases from V and 7 bases from J, leaving 4 bases between. Germline V gene sequence: CDR1 LNHNV, CDR2 YYDKDF (reference sequence). TCR beta CDR3 region amplification was performed from RNA transcripts. In the first-round RT-PCR of the TCR CDR3, the HTBI primer set was used. MiXCR was run by TCRdb on the multiplex PCR reads, yielding one entry per CDR3 protein. The sample gives 370,000 or so distinct CDR3 sequences, 15% to 18% of which show up once; around a quarter is in the top ten. The chain has TRBV15 and TRBJ2-1, with D uncertain. The clonotype was recovered from a woman aged 18-29 years with Graves' hyperthyroidism that later progressed to Graves' ophthalmopathy. The sequenced material came from blood. The CDR3 region is CATSRDSNEQFF. CDR3 nucleotide sequence: TGTGCCACCAGCAGAGATTCGAATGAGCAGTTCTTC.